Listed below are T cell receptor beta chains from one sample, sequenced in a study of blood T cells in healthy people across ages. A single record per CDR3 protein comes from TCRdb applying MiXCR to the 5' RACE reads. The repertoire has hundreds of thousands of distinct CDR3 sequences, roughly 44% of them found once; the top ten carry around 18%. Sequenced material: blood. Receptors originate from a man in his sixties in good health. Each CDR3 is given with its conserved first and last residue. Clone size is shown for a subset of rows, as once, few, many or a class of expanded clone.

j_gene: TRBJ2-5
abundance: few
v_gene: TRBV29-1
CDR3aa: CSVTGTGEETQYF

j_gene: TRBJ2-1
abundance: few
v_gene: TRBV18
CDR3aa: CASSPTGTGVNEQFF

j_gene: TRBJ2-4
abundance: few
v_gene: TRBV6-5
CDR3aa: CASSYAQEFAKNIQYF

j_gene: TRBJ2-7
abundance: -
v_gene: TRBV20-1
CDR3aa: CSARWDRGHEQYF

j_gene: TRBJ1-2
abundance: -
v_gene: TRBV30
CDR3aa: CAFSSGQGGTRYGYTF

j_gene: TRBJ2-3
abundance: few
v_gene: TRBV10-3
CDR3aa: CAISESATGAFTDTQYF

j_gene: TRBJ2-7
abundance: many
v_gene: TRBV5-1
CDR3aa: CASSSDRGTQYF

j_gene: TRBJ2-7
abundance: -
v_gene: TRBV7-9
CDR3aa: CASSTGPGTPSSYEQYF

j_gene: TRBJ1-5
abundance: -
v_gene: TRBV7-2
CDR3aa: CASSFHDRAGNQPQHF

j_gene: TRBJ1-1
abundance: -
v_gene: TRBV6-5
CDR3aa: CASSQTGTARTEAFF

j_gene: -
abundance: -
v_gene: TRBV27
CDR3aa: CASSLRRGQGYEQYF